This paragraph covers one T cell receptor (beta chain) sequence. Its antigen is still unknown. The sample's treatment: oral pan-JAK inhibitor, 5-10 mg twice daily. The entry originates in a study of CD8+ T cells in alopecia areata. Study-level points and caveats: Among patients, TCR sharing was less clear than in mice, a difference possibly due in part to HLA diversity in the patient population.

Germline assignment: CDR1 LGHNA and CDR2 YSLEER. The CDR3 extends over 16 amino acids. Trimming cost V 4 bases and J 4 bases, with 19 bases left between them. cDNA reverse transcribed from extracted RNA served as the sequencing template. Data came from immunoSEQ multiplex PCR; TCRdb stores just in-frame clones and leaves some out. This table has over 150,000 clones, less than 70% appearing once. The specimen was CD8+ T cells sorted from blood, collected at week 24, from a patient treated with tofacitinib. The genes are TRBV4-3 and TRBJ1-2, with D tentatively TRBD1 (5 bases). This TCR was sampled from a human donor with alopecia areata. DNA of the CDR3: TGCGCCAGCAGCCCGTCCGGGACGGCAGATATCTATGGCTACACCTTC. This translates into CASSPSGTADIYGYTF.